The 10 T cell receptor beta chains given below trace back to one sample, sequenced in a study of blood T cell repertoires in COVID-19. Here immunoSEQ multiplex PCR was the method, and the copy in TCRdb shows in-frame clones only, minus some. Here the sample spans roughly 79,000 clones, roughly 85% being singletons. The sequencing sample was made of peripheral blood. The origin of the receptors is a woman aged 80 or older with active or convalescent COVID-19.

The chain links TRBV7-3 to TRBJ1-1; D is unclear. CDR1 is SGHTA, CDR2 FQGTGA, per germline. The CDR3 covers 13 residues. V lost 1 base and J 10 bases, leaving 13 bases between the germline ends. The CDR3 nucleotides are TGTGCCAGCAGCTTAATAGGAGGCCGGGCAGCTTTCTTT. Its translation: CASSLIGGRAAFF. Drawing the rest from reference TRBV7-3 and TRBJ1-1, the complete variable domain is GAGVSQTPSNKVTEKGKYVELRCDPISGHTALYWYRQSLGQGPEFLIYFQGTGAADDSGLPNDRFFAVRPEGSVSTLKIQRTERGDSAVYLCASSLIGGRAAFFGQGTRLTVV.

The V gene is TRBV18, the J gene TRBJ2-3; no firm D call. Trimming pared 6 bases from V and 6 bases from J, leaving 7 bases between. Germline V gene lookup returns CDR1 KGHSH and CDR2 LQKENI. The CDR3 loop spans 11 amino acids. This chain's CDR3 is CASSEYDTQYF. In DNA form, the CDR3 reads TGTGCCAGCTCCGAGTATGATACGCAGTATTTT.

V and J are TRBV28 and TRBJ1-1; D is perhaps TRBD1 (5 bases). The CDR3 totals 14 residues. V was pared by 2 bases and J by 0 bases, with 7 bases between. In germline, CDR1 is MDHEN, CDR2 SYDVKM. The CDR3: CASSLGGMNTEAFF. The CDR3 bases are TGTGCCAGCAGTTTAGGGGGGATGAACACTGAAGCTTTCTTT.

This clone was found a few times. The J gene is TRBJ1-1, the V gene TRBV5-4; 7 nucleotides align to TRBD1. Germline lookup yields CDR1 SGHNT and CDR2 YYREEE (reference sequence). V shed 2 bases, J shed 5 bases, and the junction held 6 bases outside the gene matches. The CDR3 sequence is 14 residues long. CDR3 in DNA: TGTGCCAGCAGCTTCCCGGGACAGCGGACTGAAGCTTTCTTT. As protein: CASSFPGQRTEAFF.

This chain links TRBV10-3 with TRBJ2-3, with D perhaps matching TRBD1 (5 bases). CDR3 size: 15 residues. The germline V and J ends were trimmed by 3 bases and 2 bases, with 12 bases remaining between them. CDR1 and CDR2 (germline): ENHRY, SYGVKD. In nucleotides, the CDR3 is TGTGCCATCAGTGACGTAGGCAGGGCCACAGATACGCAGTATTTT. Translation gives CAISDVGRATDTQYF.

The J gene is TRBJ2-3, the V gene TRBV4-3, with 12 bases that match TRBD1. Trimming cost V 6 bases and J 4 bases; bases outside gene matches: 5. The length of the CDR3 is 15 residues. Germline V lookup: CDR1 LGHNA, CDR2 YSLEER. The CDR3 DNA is TGCGCCAGCAGTCTGGGACAGGGGGCGGCAGATACGCAGTATTTT. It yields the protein CASSLGQGAADTQYF.

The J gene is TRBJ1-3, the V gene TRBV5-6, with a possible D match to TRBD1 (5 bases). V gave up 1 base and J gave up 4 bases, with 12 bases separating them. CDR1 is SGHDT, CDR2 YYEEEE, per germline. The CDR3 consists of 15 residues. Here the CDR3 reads CASSLQTAGGNTIYF. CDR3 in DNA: TGTGCCAGCAGCTTGCAGACAGCAGGGGGAAACACCATATATTTT.

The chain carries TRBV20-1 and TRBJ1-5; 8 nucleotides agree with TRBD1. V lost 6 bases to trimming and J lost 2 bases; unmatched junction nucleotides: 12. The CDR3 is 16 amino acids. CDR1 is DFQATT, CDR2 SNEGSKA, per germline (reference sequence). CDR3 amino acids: CSASQPGGAGNQPQHF. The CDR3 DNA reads TGCAGTGCGAGTCAGCCAGGGGGCGCGGGCAATCAGCCCCAGCATTTT.

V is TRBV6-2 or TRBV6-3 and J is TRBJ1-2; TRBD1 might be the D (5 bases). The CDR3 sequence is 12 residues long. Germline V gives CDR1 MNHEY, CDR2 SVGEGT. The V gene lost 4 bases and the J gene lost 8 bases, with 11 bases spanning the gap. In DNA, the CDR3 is TGTGCCAGCAGTTCCAGGGTGTGGGGCTACACCTTC. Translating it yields CASSSRVWGYTF.

CDR3 protein: CASMDRGDEQFF. DNA for the CDR3: TGTGCCAGCATGGACAGGGGGGATGAGCAGTTCTTC. The rearrangement links TRBV27 to TRBJ2-1; 10 bases match TRBD1. V was clipped by 7 bases and J by 8 bases; unmatched bases: 2. This CDR3 is built from 12 residues. Per germline, CDR1 MNHEY and CDR2 SMNVEV (reference sequence).